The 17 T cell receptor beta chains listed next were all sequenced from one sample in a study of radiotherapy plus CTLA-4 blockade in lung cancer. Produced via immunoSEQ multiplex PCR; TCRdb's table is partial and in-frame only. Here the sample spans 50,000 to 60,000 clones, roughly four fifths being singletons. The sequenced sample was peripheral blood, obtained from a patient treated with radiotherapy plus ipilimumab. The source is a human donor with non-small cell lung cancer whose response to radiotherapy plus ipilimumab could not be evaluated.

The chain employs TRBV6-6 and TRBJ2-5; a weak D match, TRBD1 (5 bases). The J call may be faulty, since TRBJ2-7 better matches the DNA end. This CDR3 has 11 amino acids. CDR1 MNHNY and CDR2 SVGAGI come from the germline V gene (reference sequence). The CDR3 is CASSRGYEQYF. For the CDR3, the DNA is TGTGCCAGCAGTAGGGGCTACGAGCAGTACTTC.

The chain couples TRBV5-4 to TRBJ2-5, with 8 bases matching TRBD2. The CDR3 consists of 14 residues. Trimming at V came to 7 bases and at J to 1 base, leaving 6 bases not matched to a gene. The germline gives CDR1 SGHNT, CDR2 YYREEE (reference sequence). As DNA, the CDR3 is TGTGCCAGCGGGCCCGGGGGGGCCCAAGAGACCCAGTACTTC. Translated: CASGPGGAQETQYF.

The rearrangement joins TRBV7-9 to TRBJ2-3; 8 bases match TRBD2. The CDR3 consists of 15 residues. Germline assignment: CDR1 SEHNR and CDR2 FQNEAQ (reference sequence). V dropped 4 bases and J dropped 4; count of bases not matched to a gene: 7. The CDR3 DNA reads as TGTGCCAGCAGCTCCCTGGGACTAGAGGCAGATACGCAGTATTTT. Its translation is CASSSLGLEADTQYF.

CDR3 sequence (DNA): TGTGCCAGCAGTGTTCTATCGGGAAATGGCTACACCTTC. Protein: CASSVLSGNGYTF. The genes are TRBV2 and TRBJ1-2; D not certain. V was shortened by 4 bases and J by 6 bases, with 12 bases between the two germline ends. Germline-derived CDR1 and CDR2 are SNHLY and FYNNEI. The CDR3 totals 13 residues.

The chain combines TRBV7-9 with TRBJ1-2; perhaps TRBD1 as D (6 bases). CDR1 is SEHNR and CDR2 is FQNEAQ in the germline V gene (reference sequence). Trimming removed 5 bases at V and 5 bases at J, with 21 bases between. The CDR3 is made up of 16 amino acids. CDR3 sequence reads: CASSARRQDPLYGYTF. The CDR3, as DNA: TGTGCCAGCAGCGCTAGGCGACAGGACCCCCTATATGGCTACACCTTC.

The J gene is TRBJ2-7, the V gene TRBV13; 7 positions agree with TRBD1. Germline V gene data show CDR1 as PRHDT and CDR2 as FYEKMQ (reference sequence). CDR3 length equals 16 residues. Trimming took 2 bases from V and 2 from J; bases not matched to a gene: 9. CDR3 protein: CASSLPLSGGPYEQYF. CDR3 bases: TGTGCCAGCAGCTTACCCCTGTCAGGGGGACCCTACGAGCAGTACTTC. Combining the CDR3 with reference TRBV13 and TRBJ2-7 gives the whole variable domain AAGVIQSPRHLIKEKRETATLKCYPIPRHDTVYWYQQGPGQDPQFLISFYEKMQSDKGSIPDRFSAQQFSDYHSELNMSSLELGDSALYFCASSLPLSGGPYEQYFGPGTRLTVT.

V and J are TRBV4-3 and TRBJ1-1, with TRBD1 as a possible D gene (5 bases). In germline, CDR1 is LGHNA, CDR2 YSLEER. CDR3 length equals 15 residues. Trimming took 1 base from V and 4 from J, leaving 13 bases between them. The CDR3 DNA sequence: TGCGCCAGCAGCCAAGCTCCGGGGGTAGGCACTGAAGCTTTCTTT. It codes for CASSQAPGVGTEAFF.

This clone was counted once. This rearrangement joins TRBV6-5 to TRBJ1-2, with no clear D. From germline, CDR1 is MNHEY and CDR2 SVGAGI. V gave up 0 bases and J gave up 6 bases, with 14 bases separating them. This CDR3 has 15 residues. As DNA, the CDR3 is TGTGCCAGCAGTTACTCCCAAACCCCCTATAATGGCTACACCTTC. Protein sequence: CASSYSQTPYNGYTF.

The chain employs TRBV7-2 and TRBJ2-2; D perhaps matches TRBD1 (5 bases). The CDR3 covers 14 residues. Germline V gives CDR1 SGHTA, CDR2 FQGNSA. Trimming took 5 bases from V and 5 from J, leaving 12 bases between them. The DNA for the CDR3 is TGTGCCAGCAGCCCCAACAAGGGGACCGGGGAGCTGTTTTTT. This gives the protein CASSPNKGTGELFF.

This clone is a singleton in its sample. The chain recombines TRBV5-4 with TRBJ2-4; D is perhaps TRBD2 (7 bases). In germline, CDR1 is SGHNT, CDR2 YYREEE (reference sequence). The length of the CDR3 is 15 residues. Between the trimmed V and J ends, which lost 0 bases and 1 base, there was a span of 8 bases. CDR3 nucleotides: TGTGCCAGCAGCTTGGAGGGGGGGGCCAAAAACATTCAGTACTTC. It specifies CASSLEGGAKNIQYF.

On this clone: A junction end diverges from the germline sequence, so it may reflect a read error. Here the CDR3 reads CASNLRDLGMNTEAFF. CDR3 DNA sequence: TGTGCCAGCAACTTACGGGACTTAGGCATGAACACTGAAGCTTTCTTT. The chain joins TRBV7-9 to TRBJ1-1; a possible D gene is TRBD1 (5 bases). This CDR3 spans 16 amino acids. CDR1 is SEHNR and CDR2 is FQNEAQ in the germline V gene (reference sequence). Complete variable domain (other parts from reference TRBV7-9 and TRBJ1-1): DTGVSQNPRHKITKRGQNVTFRCDPISEHNRLYWYRQTLGQGPEFLTYFQNEAQLEKSRLLSDRFSAERPKGSFSTLEIQRTEQGDSAMYLCASNLRDLGMNTEAFFGQGTRLTVV.

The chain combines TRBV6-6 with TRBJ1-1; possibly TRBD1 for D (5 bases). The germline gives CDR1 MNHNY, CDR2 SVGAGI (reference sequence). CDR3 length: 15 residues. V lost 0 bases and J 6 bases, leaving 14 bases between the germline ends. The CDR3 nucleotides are TGTGCCAGCAGTTACTCGTTAGGGGTTGGCGCTGAAGCTTTCTTT. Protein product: CASSYSLGVGAEAFF.

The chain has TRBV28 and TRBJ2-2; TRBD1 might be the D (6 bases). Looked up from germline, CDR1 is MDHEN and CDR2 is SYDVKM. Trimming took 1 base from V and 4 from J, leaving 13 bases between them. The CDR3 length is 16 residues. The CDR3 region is CASSLSGQTFTGELFF. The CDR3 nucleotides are TGTGCCAGCAGTTTATCGGGACAAACTTTCACCGGGGAGCTGTTTTTT.

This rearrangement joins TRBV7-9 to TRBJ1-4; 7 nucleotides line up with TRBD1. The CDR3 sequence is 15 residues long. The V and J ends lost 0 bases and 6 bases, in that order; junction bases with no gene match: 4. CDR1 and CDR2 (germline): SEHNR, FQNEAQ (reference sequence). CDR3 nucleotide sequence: TGTGCCAGCAGCTTAGCGCGAGGGGGCTATGAAAAACTGTTTTTT. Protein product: CASSLARGGYEKLFF.

CDR3 sequence reads: CASSLLAGARYEQYF. The CDR3 DNA sequence: TGTGCCAGCAGTCTACTAGCGGGAGCTCGCTACGAGCAGTACTTC. V and J are TRBV27 and TRBJ2-7, with TRBD2 matching over 11 bases. Germline V gene lookup returns CDR1 MNHEY and CDR2 SMNVEV (reference sequence). After removal of 5 bases from V and 3 bases from J, the junction contained 6 bases not matched to a gene. The CDR3 is made up of 15 amino acids.

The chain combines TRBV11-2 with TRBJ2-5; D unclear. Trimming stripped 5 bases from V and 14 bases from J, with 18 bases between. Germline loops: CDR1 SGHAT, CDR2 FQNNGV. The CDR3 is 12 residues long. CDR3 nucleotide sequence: TGTGCCAGCAGCCAGACCCTAGTCAACATCTACTTC. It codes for CASSQTLVNIYF.

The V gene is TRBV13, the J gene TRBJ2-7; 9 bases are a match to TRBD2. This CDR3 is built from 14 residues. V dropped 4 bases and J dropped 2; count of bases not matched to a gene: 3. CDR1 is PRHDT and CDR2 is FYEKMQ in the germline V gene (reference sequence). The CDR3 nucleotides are TGTGCCAGCAGCTCCGTAGCGGGGGCCTACGAGCAGTACTTC. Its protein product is CASSSVAGAYEQYF.